The T cell receptor beta chain under discussion was sequenced for a study of blood T cell repertoires in COVID-19. Study as a whole: Both acute and convalescent COVID-19 samples were obtained from the United States, Italy and Spain. Sources were T cells, B-cell-depleted T cells, or PBMCs; the material itself was cDNA or gDNA.

Enrolment of Seattle patients took place during active infection, and they were followed longitudinally. As originally analysed: Reference gene primer amplification yielded estimated nucleated cell counts. Clones were read by immunoSEQ multiplex PCR, and TCRdb kept only the in-frame ones, dropping some. V and J calls and clone size are those listed in that table; D and trimming were worked out from the DNA. The repertoire has approximately 330,000 clones, almost 90% of them found once; the top ten carry under 1.1%. Sample: peripheral blood. The source is a middle-aged woman with COVID-19, enrolled during active disease.

This CDR3 reads CASGWDRSSGNTIYF. In DNA form, the CDR3 reads TGTGCCAGTGGGTGGGACAGGAGCTCTGGAAACACCATATATTTT. The rearrangement links TRBV19 to TRBJ1-3; TRBD1 matches 8 bases. The CDR3 has 15 residues. The J segment lost 0 bases and the V segment lost 8 bases, leaving 6 bases of the junction unmatched. The germline gives CDR1 LNHDA, CDR2 SQIVND (reference sequence).